These 25 T cell receptor beta chains originate from one sample sequenced in a study of blood T cell repertoires in COVID-19. Method: immunoSEQ multiplex PCR; TCRdb's copy keeps in-frame clones and lacks some. The repertoire holds fewer than 300,000 clones, roughly 89% seen once, with approximately 9% in the top ten. The sample was PBMCs or T cells enriched from blood (not recorded which). The source is a man aged 40-49 years who had recovered from COVID-19.

The chain carries TRBV11-3 and TRBJ2-7, with a weak D call TRBD1 (6 bases). Germline V gives CDR1 SGHNT, CDR2 YENEEA. This CDR3 is 14 amino acids long. The V end lost 5 bases, the J end lost 2 bases, and 13 bases lay between the germline ends. DNA for the CDR3: TGTGCCAGCAGCCCACCGGACAGACCCTACGAGCAGTACTTC. The encoded protein is CASSPPDRPYEQYF.

This chain joins TRBV19 and TRBJ1-6; 7 nucleotides match TRBD1. The CDR3 spans 16 residues. Per the germline V gene, CDR1 is LNHDA and CDR2 is SQIVND (reference sequence). With 1 base clipped from V and 5 bases from J, the junction kept 5 bases outside the gene matches. This chain's CDR3 is CASSIARGTDNSPLHF. CDR3 nucleotides: TGTGCCAGTAGTATAGCACGAGGGACAGATAATTCACCCCTCCACTTT.

With respect to this clone: This may be a read error, as it is one base from a much larger clone. The gene calls are TRBV6-5 and TRBJ1-1; D not resolved. This CDR3 contains 13 residues. Germline CDR1 and CDR2: MNHEY and SVGAGI. Trimming took 2 bases from V and 1 from J, leaving 5 bases between them. The CDR3 protein is CASSYPGNTEAFF. The CDR3 nucleotides are TGTGCCAGCAGTTACCCGGGGAACACTGAAGCTTTCTTT.

CDR3 nucleotide sequence: TGTGCCAGCTCACCCGGTGCACAGGGGGCTATGGAGACCCAGTACTTC. This codes for CASSPGAQGAMETQYF. The rearrangement joins TRBV18 to TRBJ2-5, with 9 bases fitting TRBD1. There are 16 residues in the CDR3. The germline V gene encodes CDR1 KGHSH and CDR2 LQKENI. The trim removed 3 bases at V and 5 bases at J, leaving 10 bases unmatched.

The V gene is TRBV11-2, the J gene TRBJ1-1; D may be TRBD1 (6 bases). CDR1 and CDR2 from the germline V gene are SGHAT and FQNNGV. The V and J ends lost 7 bases and 0 bases respectively, with 15 bases between them. The CDR3 is made up of 15 amino acids. The CDR3, as DNA: TGTGCCAGCATCCGACAGGCACTCATGAACACTGAAGCTTTCTTT. As protein: CASIRQALMNTEAFF.

The gene calls are TRBV25-1 and TRBJ1-2, with TRBD1 matching over 7 bases. In germline, CDR1 is MGHDK, CDR2 SYGVNS. The length of the CDR3 is 14 residues. V lost 0 bases and J lost 5; bases outside the gene matches: 3. CDR3 bases: TGTGCCAGCAGTGAATATAGACAGGGTTATGGCTACACCTTC. Encoded protein: CASSEYRQGYGYTF.

This chain links TRBV7-2 with TRBJ2-7, with 13 positions matching TRBD2. The junction had 3 bases not matched to a gene; V was cut back by 5 bases and J by 2 bases. There are 15 residues in the CDR3. Germline CDR1 reads SGHTA; CDR2 reads FQGNSA. DNA of the CDR3: TGTGCCAGCAGCCCTACTAGCGGGAGGGCCTACGAGCAGTACTTC. It codes for CASSPTSGRAYEQYF.

The rearrangement links TRBV9 to TRBJ1-1; TRBD1 matches 7 bases. J lost 1 base, V lost 3 bases, and 6 bases had no gene match. Germline assignment: CDR1 SGDLS and CDR2 YYNGEE. This CDR3 contains 15 residues. The CDR3 region has the DNA TGTGCCAGCAGCGCCGCGACAGGGACGAACACTGAAGCTTTCTTT. It translates to CASSAATGTNTEAFF. The full variable domain, its missing parts supplied by reference TRBV9 and TRBJ1-1, is DSGVTQTPKHLITATGQRVTLRCSPRSGDLSVYWYQQSLDQGLQFLIQYYNGEERAKGNILERFSAQQFPDLHSELNLSSLELGDSALYFCASSAATGTNTEAFFGQGTRLTVV.

The genes are TRBV5-1 and TRBJ2-5; 8 bases match TRBD1. J gave up 5 bases and V 4 bases, and 10 bases lay outside the gene matches. The CDR3 sequence is 15 residues long. The germline CDR1 and CDR2 sequences are SGHRS and YFSETQ. The CDR3 DNA follows: TGCGCCAGCAGCATGCCCGACAGGGGCCAGGAGACCCAGTACTTC. Translating gives CASSMPDRGQETQYF.

This clone showed up just once. The rearrangement links TRBV28 to TRBJ2-7; D may be TRBD1 (5 bases). V lost 5 bases to trimming and J lost 1 base, with 15 bases between them. Germline V gene sequence: CDR1 MDHEN, CDR2 SYDVKM. CDR3 length: 15 residues. The DNA for the CDR3 is TGTGCCAGCAGTCCGGCCAGGGATTGGTCCTACGAGCAGTACTTC. Amino acid sequence: CASSPARDWSYEQYF.

The count of this clone is one. The chain links TRBV9 to TRBJ1-5; D might be TRBD1 (5 bases). There are 14 residues in the CDR3. The V and J ends lost 0 bases and 5 bases respectively, with 9 bases between them. From germline, CDR1 is SGDLS and CDR2 YYNGEE. The chain's CDR3 is CASSVGQPDQPQHF. In DNA, the CDR3 is TGTGCCAGCAGCGTAGGACAGCCTGATCAGCCCCAGCATTTT.

The gene calls are TRBV11-2 and TRBJ2-1; D not resolved. The CDR3 extends over 14 amino acids. V shed 5 bases and J shed 0 bases, with 8 bases lying between them. Germline loops: CDR1 SGHAT, CDR2 FQNNGV. The CDR3 DNA is TGTGCCAGCAGCCCGCAGTCCTCCTACAATGAGCAGTTCTTC. Residues: CASSPQSSYNEQFF.

A note on this clone: One end of the junction fails to match germline, which may point to a read error. V gene TRBV7-7 combines with J gene TRBJ2-5; 9 bases are shared with TRBD1. The CDR3 runs 16 residues. Germline V gives CDR1 SSHAT, CDR2 FNYEAQ (reference sequence). DNA for the CDR3: TGTGCTAGCAGCAAACGCGGGACAGGGCCGCAAGAGACCCAGTACTTC. The encoded protein is CASSKRGTGPQETQYF.

The gene calls are TRBV30 and TRBJ1-2, with D unresolved. The germline V gene has CDR1 GTSNPN and CDR2 SVGIG (reference sequence). V lost 2 bases, J lost 5 bases, and 9 bases lay in between. The CDR3 contains 12 residues. The CDR3 DNA is TGTGCCTGGAGTATCGTTACTTATGGCTACACCTTC. Translation: CAWSIVTYGYTF.

J is TRBJ2-2 and V is TRBV15; TRBD2 aligns across 10 bases. Germline V gene lookup returns CDR1 LNHNV and CDR2 YYDKDF (reference sequence). This CDR3 has 14 amino acids. Trimming cost V 8 bases and J 10 bases; bases outside gene matches: 10. DNA of the CDR3: TGTGCCACCTCCAAATCACTAGCGGGACTGGAGCTGTTTTTT. It yields the protein CATSKSLAGLELFF.

This sequence joins TRBV7-8 and TRBJ2-7; possibly TRBD1 for D (6 bases). Germline CDR1 reads SGHVS; CDR2 reads FQNEAQ. The CDR3 is made up of 15 amino acids. Trimming shortened V by 5 bases and J by 5 bases, and 19 bases separated the two germline ends. The CDR3 is CASSRDRLQDDEQYF. The CDR3 coding sequence is TGTGCCAGCAGCCGCGACAGGCTTCAGGACGACGAGCAGTACTTC. Drawing the rest from reference TRBV7-8 and TRBJ2-7, the complete variable domain is GAGVSQSPRYKVAKRGQDVALRCDPISGHVSLFWYQQALGQGPEFLTYFQNEAQLDKSGLPSDRFFAERPEGSVSTLKIQRTQQEDSAVYLCASSRDRLQDDEQYFGPGTRLTVT.

This chain links TRBV25-1 with TRBJ2-2; 10 nucleotides align to TRBD1. V shed 5 bases, J shed 4 bases, and the junction held 10 bases outside the gene matches. Per the germline V gene, CDR1 is MGHDK and CDR2 is SYGVNS. The CDR3 sequence is 17 residues long. Here the CDR3 DNA reads TGTGCCAGCAGTACACGACAGGGGGCGCATAGCACCGGGGAGCTGTTTTTT. It codes for CASSTRQGAHSTGELFF.

Only a few counts were recorded for this clone. This chain joins TRBV6-5 and TRBJ2-7; 9 bases match TRBD1. The CDR3 runs to 14 residues. J was trimmed by 4 bases and V by 6 bases; bases with no gene match: 7. Germline V gives CDR1 MNHEY, CDR2 SVGAGI. The CDR3 loop reads CASRQQGAGYEQYF. CDR3 sequence (DNA): TGTGCCAGCAGACAACAGGGGGCCGGGTACGAGCAGTACTTC.

V and J are TRBV3-1 (or the pseudogene TRBV3-2) and TRBJ2-1; 7 nucleotides line up with TRBD2. CDR3 length: 15 residues. The trim removed 4 bases at V and 4 bases at J, leaving 7 bases unmatched. The germline gives CDR1 LGHDT, CDR2 YNNKEL (reference sequence). The CDR3 DNA follows: TGTGCCAGCAGCCCGCTAGCGGAGCAATACAATGAGCAGTTCTTC. Translated: CASSPLAEQYNEQFF.

In this sample, this clone turned up once. The rearrangement links TRBV11-3 to TRBJ1-1; weak D call: TRBD1 (5 bases). There are 15 residues in the CDR3. The germline V gene encodes CDR1 SGHNT and CDR2 YENEEA. The V end was cut by 1 base, the J end by 5 bases, with 14 bases between. CDR3 DNA sequence: TGTGCCAGCAGCTTAGGGGGCCTCGGTAGGACTGAAGCTTTCTTT. It is translated as CASSLGGLGRTEAFF.

This clone appeared once. The chain links TRBV27 to TRBJ2-2, with D tentatively TRBD1 (6 bases). The V and J ends lost 6 bases and 1 base respectively, with 15 bases between them. Germline CDR1 reads MNHEY; CDR2 reads SMNVEV (reference sequence). The CDR3 has 16 amino acids. The chain's CDR3 is CASSIPGHQNTGELFF. The CDR3 DNA reads as TGTGCCAGCAGCATCCCGGGACACCAGAACACCGGGGAGCTGTTTTTT.

The chain links TRBV11-2 to TRBJ1-1; D unresolved. The V and J ends lost 1 base and 6 bases respectively, with 12 bases between them. The germline CDR1 and CDR2 sequences are SGHAT and FQNNGV. This CDR3 contains 14 residues. CDR3 loop: CASSLATYLPEAFF. The CDR3 DNA reads TGTGCCAGCAGCTTAGCTACTTACCTCCCTGAAGCTTTCTTT.

This rearrangement joins TRBV19 to TRBJ1-5; 9 bases fit TRBD1. V lost 3 bases to trimming and J lost 5 bases; unmatched junction nucleotides: 5. The CDR3 totals 15 residues. The germline gives CDR1 LNHDA, CDR2 SQIVND (reference sequence). For the CDR3, the DNA is TGTGCCAGTAGTATTAAGACAGGGGGTCATCAGCCCCAGCATTTT. Protein: CASSIKTGGHQPQHF.

The genes are TRBV18 and TRBJ1-4, with D tentatively TRBD1 (6 bases). The ends were cut back, 3 bases at V and 8 bases at J, with 16 bases in the middle. There are 15 residues in the CDR3. The germline V gene encodes CDR1 KGHSH and CDR2 LQKENI. The CDR3 DNA reads TGTGCCAGCTCACCCGGTGGGGGGGCTCTGGAAAAACTGTTTTTT. Protein sequence: CASSPGGGALEKLFF.

The rearrangement uses TRBV11-2 and TRBJ2-3; TRBD1 matches 7 bases. Germline CDR1 reads SGHAT; CDR2 reads FQNNGV. The CDR3 runs 15 residues. Trimming cost V 5 bases and J 4 bases; bases outside gene matches: 9. CDR3 DNA: TGTGCCAGCAGCCCTAGGACAGGTACCTCAGATACGCAGTATTTT. Amino acid sequence: CASSPRTGTSDTQYF.